The entry below describes one T cell receptor beta chain. Authors of the study amplified TCR beta CDR3 regions from RNA transcripts. The HTBI primer set drove a first-round RT-PCR of the TCR CDR3. TCRdb reprocessed the multiplex PCR reads with MiXCR, giving one entry per CDR3 protein. The data hold 560,000 or so distinct CDR3 sequences, with about 43% observed a single time. This sample was taken from a study of T cells in Graves' hyperthyroidism and ophthalmopathy. CDR1 is MRHNA and CDR2 is SNTAGT in the germline V gene. The CDR3 is 11 residues long. V lost 3 bases, J lost 3 bases, and 2 bases lay in between. The study enrolled patients aged 18 to 65 with newly diagnosed hyperthyroidism of under 2 months' duration.

The specimen sequenced was peripheral blood or thyroid tissue (not recorded which). The chain combines TRBV6-4 with TRBJ1-2; D is undetermined. This TCR came from a young woman with Graves' hyperthyroidism. This chain's CDR3 is CASSDYYGYTF. The CDR3 DNA sequence: TGTGCCAGCAGTGATTACTATGGCTACACCTTC.